What follows is one T cell receptor (beta chain) and its context. The antigen is unknown. This sample was taken from a study of neurological immune-mediated disorders. Study results and limitations: Because no CDR3 amino acid sequences were shared across subjects by expanded clones, private repertoires were suggested in all groups.

Synthesis of cDNA used 5'RACE (with 10-nucleotide random UMIs). Whenever a sequencing run was performed, it yielded over 170 million TCR-beta sequences from 15-18 subjects. Each CDR3 protein gets one entry after TCRdb re-called the 5' RACE reads with MiXCR. The sample lists approximately 82,000 distinct CDR3 sequences; around 13% were seen once. As for time point: longitudinal time-point 2. Libraries used 2 million unsorted PBMCs kept frozen in RNAlater. Input material: PBMCs. The sequence derives from a female donor with HTLV-1-associated myelopathy (HAM/TSP).

In DNA, the CDR3 is TGTGCCAGCCAGAACAGGGCCGTCGGGGGCTACACCTTC. As protein: CASQNRAVGGYTF. The rearrangement uses TRBV3-1 and TRBJ1-2; tentatively, D is TRBD1 (6 bases). The CDR3 is made up of 13 amino acids. The V end lost 8 bases, the J end lost 8 bases, and 18 bases lay between the germline ends. From germline, CDR1 is LGHDT and CDR2 YNNKEL (reference sequence).